This entry describes one T cell receptor beta chain. What it binds is not known. This sample stems from a study of OX40 agonist ivuxolimab in advanced cancers. Looking at the study overall: Every 2 weeks, patients received ivuxolimab intravenously, dosed at 0.01 to 10 mg/kg. Checkpoint inhibitors had been given previously to roughly 40% of patients. Points from the study as a whole: Both blood CD4+ and CD8+ T cells showed clonal growth by week 6 at 0.1 to 3.0 mg/kg.

The germline CDR1 and CDR2 sequences are LNHDA and SQIVND (reference sequence). V shed 3 bases and J shed 7 bases, with 13 bases lying between them. The CDR3 spans 14 residues. The method was immunoSEQ multiplex PCR; TCRdb's version includes in-frame clones alone and lacks a portion of them. The sample shows 57,000 or so clones, roughly 88% of them seen only once. The clonotype comes from an adult with an advanced solid tumor such as melanoma, head and neck, liver or kidney cancer. The rearrangement joins TRBV19 to TRBJ1-5; D is unclear. Specimen: CD4+ or CD8+ T cells sorted from blood, collected in a trial of the OX40 agonist ivuxolimab. The chain's CDR3 is CASSMGGEGQPQHF. The CDR3 bases are TGTGCCAGTAGTATGGGAGGAGAAGGGCAGCCCCAGCATTTT. Together with reference TRBV19 and TRBJ1-5, the CDR3 gives the full variable domain: DGGITQSPKYLFRKEGQNVTLSCEQNLNHDAMYWYRQDPGQGLRLIYYSQIVNDFQKGDIAEGYSVSREKKESFPLTVTSAQKNPTAFYLCASSMGGEGQPQHFGDGTRLSIL.